Shown below are 28 T cell receptor beta chains from a single sample sequenced in a study of blood T cells in healthy people across ages. Then a second PCR, running about 6 to 11 cycles, was carried out with a sample-barcoded 5' primer and a J-beta primer mix. TCRdb called the 5' RACE reads again in MiXCR, with one record for every CDR3 protein. The sample shows 720,000 or so distinct CDR3 sequences, 40% to 45% of them seen only once. The sequencing input was blood. All receptors come from a man older than 75 in good health.

This clonotype was seen more than once but under ten times. J is TRBJ2-1 and V is TRBV6-5, with a tentative D call TRBD1 (6 bases). The ends were cut back, 5 bases at V and 4 bases at J, with 9 bases in the middle. CDR1 and CDR2 (germline): MNHEY, SVGAGI. The CDR3 is 13 residues long. The CDR3 reads CASSRQAYNEQFF. CDR3 sequence (DNA): TGTGCCAGCAGTCGACAGGCTTACAATGAGCAGTTCTTC.

V usage is TRBV6-2 or TRBV6-3 and J usage is TRBJ2-5; 9 bases fit TRBD2. The CDR3 contains 15 residues. The germline V gene has CDR1 MNHEY and CDR2 SVGEGT. With 4 bases clipped from V and 5 bases from J, the junction kept 8 bases outside the gene matches. In nucleotides, the CDR3 is TGTGCCAGCAGTTTGGTCTTAGCGGGAGTGGAGACCCAGTACTTC. Translating it yields CASSLVLAGVETQYF.

The J gene is TRBJ2-5, the V gene TRBV10-3; D not certain. This CDR3 contains 12 residues. The germline CDR1 and CDR2 sequences are ENHRY and SYGVKD. With 9 bases removed from V and 1 base from J, the gap between germline ends came to 9 bases. The CDR3 DNA follows: TGTGCCATAAGTCGGAGCCAAGAGACCCAGTACTTC. Its translation is CAISRSQETQYF.

The chain carries TRBV29-1 and TRBJ1-2; TRBD1 matches at 7 bases. Germline loops: CDR1 SQVTM, CDR2 ANQGSEA. V gave up 4 bases and J gave up 4 bases; unmatched junction bases: 6. The CDR3 is 13 amino acids. CDR3 sequence: CSVGGQASYGYTF. The DNA for the CDR3 is TGCAGCGTTGGTGGACAGGCGTCCTATGGCTACACCTTC.

The chain employs TRBV29-1 and TRBJ2-2; D remains ambiguous. Germline CDR1 is SQVTM and CDR2 is ANQGSEA. CDR3 length: 14 amino acids. Trimming took off 1 base at V and 4 bases at J, with 10 bases between the two ends. CDR3 sequence: CSVEGPVGTGELFF. Written as DNA, the CDR3 is TGCAGCGTTGAAGGCCCTGTGGGCACCGGGGAGCTGTTTTTT.

The chain is built from TRBV30 and TRBJ2-1; the match to TRBD2 covers 7 bases. This CDR3 is built from 13 residues. Germline V lookup: CDR1 GTSNPN, CDR2 SVGIG (reference sequence). Trimming took 5 bases from V and 9 from J; bases not matched to a gene: 10. The CDR3 is CAWARERDGEQFF. As DNA, the CDR3 is TGTGCCTGGGCCAGGGAGCGGGATGGTGAGCAGTTCTTC.

This clonotype was recorded at least ten times. This chain uses TRBV7-2 with TRBJ2-3, with D perhaps TRBD1 or TRBD2 (5 bases each). Germline CDR1 reads SGHTA; CDR2 reads FQGNSA. Deletions cut 9 bases from V and 0 bases from J, with 13 bases between. The CDR3 has 14 amino acids. Here the CDR3 DNA reads TGTGCCAGTCAGGTGTGGGGGAGCACAGATACGCAGTATTTT. This gives the protein CASQVWGSTDTQYF.

This clonotype was observed a few times. The CDR3 loop reads CASRAGTGVFGEQYF. In DNA form, the CDR3 reads TGTGCCAGCAGAGCCGGGACAGGGGTCTTTGGGGAGCAGTACTTC. V and J are TRBV9 and TRBJ2-7; 10 bases are shared with TRBD1. The CDR3 runs to 15 residues. The V gene's germline CDR1 is SGDLS and CDR2 YYNGEE. Unmatched junction bases numbered 12, after V lost 5 bases and J lost 7 bases.

The table lists this clonotype with a count of one. The chain links TRBV2 to TRBJ1-2; the D gene is possibly TRBD1 (6 bases). Germline CDR1 reads SNHLY; CDR2 reads FYNNEI. Trimming cost V 7 bases and J 1 base, with 10 bases left between them. The CDR3 has 13 residues. The CDR3 nucleotides read TGTGCCAGCACTGGACAGATTAACTATGGCTACACCTTC. Protein: CASTGQINYGYTF. Variable domain in full (rest from reference TRBV2 and TRBJ1-2): EPEVTQTPSHQVTQMGQEVILRCVPISNHLYFYWYRQILGQKVEFLVSFYNNEISEKSEIFDDQFSVERPDGSNFTLKIRSTKLEDSAMYFCASTGQINYGYTFGSGTRLTVV.

The chain employs TRBV4-3 and TRBJ2-7; 7 positions agree with TRBD2. With V trimmed by 0 bases and J by 2 bases, 4 bases remained unmatched. This CDR3 comprises 15 residues. The germline V gene has CDR1 LGHNA and CDR2 YSLEER. DNA for the CDR3: TGCGCCAGCAGCCAAGATCCTAGCGGAACCTACGAGCAGTACTTC. This sequence encodes CASSQDPSGTYEQYF.

There are many counts of this clonotype. The genes are TRBV7-2 and TRBJ2-3, with D possibly TRBD1 on 5 matching bases. The CDR3 has 14 amino acids. Germline-derived CDR1 and CDR2 are SGHTA and FQGNSA. V lost 0 bases and J lost 3, with 7 bases in between. CDR3 region: CASSLAGATDTQYF. The CDR3 nucleotides are TGTGCCAGCAGCTTAGCAGGGGCTACAGATACGCAGTATTTT.

A few counts support this clonotype. The chain links TRBV6-1 to TRBJ2-1, with a weak D call TRBD2 (5 bases). The V gene lost 3 bases and the J gene lost 8 bases, with 14 bases spanning the gap. The CDR3 totals 14 residues. Germline-derived CDR1 and CDR2 are MNHNS and SASEGT. For the CDR3, the DNA is TGTGCCAGCAGTGATGACCACCCCGGGGATGAGCAGTTCTTC. Its translation: CASSDDHPGDEQFF.

The gene calls are TRBV29-1 and TRBJ2-5, with 7 bases lining up with TRBD2. The trim removed 6 bases at V and 11 bases at J, leaving 9 bases unmatched. CDR1 and CDR2 from the germline V gene are SQVTM and ANQGSEA. CDR3 length: 11 residues. CDR3 nucleotide sequence: TGCAGCGTGGGAGAGGGGAGGGAGCAGTACTTC. Translated: CSVGEGREQYF. Using reference TRBV29-1 and TRBJ2-5 for the parts outside the CDR3, the full variable domain is SAVISQKPSRDICQRGTSLTIQCQVDSQVTMMFWYRQQPGQSLTLIATANQGSEATYESGFVIDKFPISRPNLTFSTLTVSNMSPEDSSIYLCSVGEGREQYFGPGTRLLVL.

This clonotype came up a few times. The V and J genes are TRBV28 and TRBJ1-1; D uncertain. Deletions cut 3 bases from V and 0 bases from J, with 8 bases between. From germline, CDR1 is MDHEN and CDR2 SYDVKM. The CDR3 totals 14 residues. The CDR3 protein is CASSFGQLNTEAFF. The CDR3 DNA reads TGTGCCAGCAGTTTCGGGCAGTTGAACACTGAAGCTTTCTTT.

The V call is TRBV6-2 or TRBV6-3, the J call TRBJ2-2; 9 bases match TRBD2. V shed 5 bases, J shed 3 bases, and the junction held 10 bases outside the gene matches. The CDR3 spans 17 residues. Germline-derived CDR1 and CDR2 are MNHEY and SVGEGT. In nucleotides, the CDR3 is TGTGCCAGCAGTCTTGACAGACTAGCGGTCCACACCGGGGAGCTGTTTTTT. This sequence encodes CASSLDRLAVHTGELFF.

This clonotype was found once. The rearrangement joins TRBV24-1 to TRBJ2-3; a weak D match, TRBD1 (6 bases). This CDR3 is built from 17 residues. V was pared by 2 bases and J by 2 bases, with 16 bases between. CDR1 and CDR2 (germline): KGHDR, SFDVKD. CDR3 nucleotide sequence: TGTGCCACCAGTGATTCCAGGGGTGTAGGTCACACAGATACGCAGTATTTT. Residues: CATSDSRGVGHTDTQYF.

For this clonotype: A much larger clone lies one base from this, so it may be a read error. The chain carries TRBV20-1 and TRBJ2-5; D is undetermined. Germline values: CDR1 DFQATT, CDR2 SNEGSKA (reference sequence). The CDR3 length is 11 residues. The CDR3 DNA reads TGCAGTGTCATCACCCAAGAGACCCAGAACTTC. This gives the protein CSVITQETQNF.

V is TRBV28 and J is TRBJ2-1; possible D gene TRBD2, 5 bases. There are 15 residues in the CDR3. In germline, CDR1 is MDHEN, CDR2 SYDVKM. Trimming stripped 2 bases from V and 6 bases from J, with 14 bases between. DNA for the CDR3: TGTGCCAGCAGTTTAAGGGCTGTGAGCGGCAATGAGCAGTTCTTC. Amino acid sequence: CASSLRAVSGNEQFF. Full variable domain (remainder filled in from reference TRBV28 and TRBJ2-1): DVKVTQSSRYLVKRTGEKVFLECVQDMDHENMFWYRQDPGLGLRLIYFSYDVKMKEKGDIPEGYSVSREKKERFSLILESASTNQTSMYLCASSLRAVSGNEQFFGPGTRLTVL.

The chain recombines TRBV7-8 with TRBJ1-6; TRBD1 matches 8 bases. The CDR3 loop spans 15 amino acids. Trimming removed 5 bases from V and 9 bases from J; junction bases left unmatched: 9. CDR1 is SGHVS and CDR2 is FQNEAQ in the germline V gene. This CDR3 is CASSLDRGASSPLHF. Here the CDR3 DNA reads TGTGCCAGCAGCCTCGACAGGGGCGCGAGTTCACCCCTCCACTTT.

V gene TRBV9 combines with J gene TRBJ2-6, with 10 bases lining up with TRBD1. The trim removed 2 bases at V and 0 bases at J, leaving 5 bases unmatched. This CDR3 contains 18 residues. The germline CDR1 and CDR2 sequences are SGDLS and YYNGEE. The CDR3 nucleotides are TGTGCCAGCAGCGTGAGGACAGGGGGGGTCTCTGGGGCCAACGTCCTGACTTTC. Its translation: CASSVRTGGVSGANVLTF.

V usage is TRBV2 and J usage is TRBJ2-1, with D possibly called TRBD1 or TRBD2 (5 bases each). The J call could be wrong; TRBJ2-7 is a better fit for the DNA end. Germline assignment: CDR1 SNHLY and CDR2 FYNNEI. CDR3 length equals 14 residues. The CDR3 reads CASLEGSKINEQYF. The CDR3 DNA reads as TGTGCCAGCCTTGAGGGGTCTAAGATCAATGAGCAGTACTTC.

The chain has TRBV27 and TRBJ1-2; D is ambiguous. This CDR3 contains 14 residues. Germline CDR1 is MNHEY and CDR2 is SMNVEV (reference sequence). Trimming cost V 6 bases and J 3 bases, with 14 bases left between them. CDR3 sequence: CASSLTGRDYGYTF. In nucleotides, the CDR3 is TGTGCCAGCAGCTTAACCGGGAGAGACTATGGCTACACCTTC.

This clonotype was seen a handful of times. The rearrangement joins TRBV6-6 to TRBJ1-1, with D perhaps TRBD1 (6 bases). This CDR3 is built from 12 residues. The V end lost 5 bases, the J end lost 4 bases, and 8 bases lay between the germline ends. From germline, CDR1 is MNHNY and CDR2 SVGAGI (reference sequence). The CDR3 bases are TGTGCCAGCAGTACCAGGGGCACTGAAGCTTTCTTT. Translated, it gives CASSTRGTEAFF.

The chain is built from TRBV6-2 or TRBV6-3 and TRBJ2-4; D is perhaps TRBD1 (7 bases). V lost 0 bases and J 13 bases, leaving 16 bases between the germline ends. The V gene's germline CDR1 is MNHEY and CDR2 SVGEGT. The CDR3 totals 14 residues. DNA for the CDR3: TGTGCCAGCAGTTACTCGCGACAGGGCGGGGAGCAGTACTTC. It codes for CASSYSRQGGEQYF.

This rearrangement joins TRBV29-1 to TRBJ1-1, with TRBD1 as a possible D gene (6 bases). Germline CDR1 reads SQVTM; CDR2 reads ANQGSEA. The CDR3 is 14 amino acids. The CDR3 region is CRAQEGGLNTEAFF. The CDR3 bases are TGCAGGGCGCAGGAGGGGGGACTGAACACTGAAGCTTTCTTT.

This chain uses TRBV20-1 with TRBJ2-3, with D perhaps matching TRBD1 or TRBD2 (6 bases each). The V end was cut by 5 bases, the J end by 6 bases, with 15 bases between. Per the germline V gene, CDR1 is DFQATT and CDR2 is SNEGSKA (reference sequence). The length of the CDR3 is 13 residues. The CDR3 DNA sequence: TGCAGTGCTCCTGTCGGGGGCAGGGATACGCAGTATTTT. It codes for CSAPVGGRDTQYF.

This clonotype has at least ten counts. The chain is built from TRBV15 and TRBJ2-1; tentative D call: TRBD2 (7 bases). This CDR3 is built from 17 residues. Germline CDR1 reads LNHNV; CDR2 reads YYDKDF (reference sequence). The V and J ends lost 1 base and 4 bases respectively, with 17 bases between them. The CDR3 region is CATSRVRGGGVYNEQFF. The CDR3 nucleotides read TGTGCCACCAGCAGAGTCAGGGGCGGGGGAGTTTACAATGAGCAGTTCTTC.

The rearrangement links TRBV20-1 to TRBJ2-3, with 10 bases lining up with TRBD2. V lost 3 bases, J lost 8 bases, and 14 bases stayed unmatched. Germline V CDR1 and CDR2: DFQATT, SNEGSKA (reference sequence). The CDR3 is 16 amino acids. The CDR3 coding sequence is TGCAGTGCTAGCGGTTACCTAGCGGGAGATTTCACTACGCAGTATTTT. This codes for CSASGYLAGDFTTQYF.